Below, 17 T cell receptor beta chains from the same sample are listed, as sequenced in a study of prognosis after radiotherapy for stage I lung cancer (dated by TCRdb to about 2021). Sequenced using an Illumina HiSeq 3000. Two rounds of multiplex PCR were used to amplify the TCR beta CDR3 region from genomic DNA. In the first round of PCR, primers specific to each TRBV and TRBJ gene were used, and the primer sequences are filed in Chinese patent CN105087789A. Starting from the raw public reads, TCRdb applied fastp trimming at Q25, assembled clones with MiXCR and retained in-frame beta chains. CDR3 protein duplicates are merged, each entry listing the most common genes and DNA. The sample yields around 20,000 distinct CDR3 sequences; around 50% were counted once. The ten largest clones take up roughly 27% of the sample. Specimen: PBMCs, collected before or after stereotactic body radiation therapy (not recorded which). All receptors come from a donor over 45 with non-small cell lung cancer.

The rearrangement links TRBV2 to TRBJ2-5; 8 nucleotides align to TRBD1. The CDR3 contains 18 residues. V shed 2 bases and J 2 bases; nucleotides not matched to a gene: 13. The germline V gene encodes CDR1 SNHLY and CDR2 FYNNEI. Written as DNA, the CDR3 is TGTGCCAGCAGTGAATTGGCAGGGGGCGCAGTTCGGCAAGAGACCCAGTACTTC. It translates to CASSELAGGAVRQETQYF.

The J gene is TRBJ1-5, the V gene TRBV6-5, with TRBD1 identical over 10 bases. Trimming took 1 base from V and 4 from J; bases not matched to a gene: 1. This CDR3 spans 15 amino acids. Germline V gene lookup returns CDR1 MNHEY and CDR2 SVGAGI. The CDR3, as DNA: TGTGCCAGCAGTTACTGGACAGGGGGGAATCAGCCCCAGCATTTT. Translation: CASSYWTGGNQPQHF.

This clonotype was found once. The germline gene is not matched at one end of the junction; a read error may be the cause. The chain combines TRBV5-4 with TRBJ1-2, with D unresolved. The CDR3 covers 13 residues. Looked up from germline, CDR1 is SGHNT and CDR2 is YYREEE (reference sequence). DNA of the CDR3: TGTGCCATCAGCCGAGGTCCAGGCTATGGCTACACCTTC. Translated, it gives CAISRGPGYGYTF.

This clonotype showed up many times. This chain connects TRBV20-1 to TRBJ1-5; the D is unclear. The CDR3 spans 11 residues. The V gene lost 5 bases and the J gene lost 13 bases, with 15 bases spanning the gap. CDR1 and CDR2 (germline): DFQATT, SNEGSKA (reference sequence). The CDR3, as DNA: TGCAGTGCTTGGACTGGGAACGTTCAGCATTTT. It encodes CSAWTGNVQHF.

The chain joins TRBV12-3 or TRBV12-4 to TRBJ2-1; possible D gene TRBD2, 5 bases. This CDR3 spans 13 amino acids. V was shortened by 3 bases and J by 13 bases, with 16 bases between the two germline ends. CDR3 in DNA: TGTGCCAGCAGTTTTCGGATAGGGAGTGATCAGTTCTTC. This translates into CASSFRIGSDQFF.

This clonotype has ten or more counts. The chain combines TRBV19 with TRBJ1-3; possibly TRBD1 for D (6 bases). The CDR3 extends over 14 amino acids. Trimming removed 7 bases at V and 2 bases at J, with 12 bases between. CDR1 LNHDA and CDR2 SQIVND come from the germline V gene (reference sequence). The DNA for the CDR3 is TGTGCCAGTAAGCCAGGGGAGACTGGAAACACCATATATTTT. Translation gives CASKPGETGNTIYF.

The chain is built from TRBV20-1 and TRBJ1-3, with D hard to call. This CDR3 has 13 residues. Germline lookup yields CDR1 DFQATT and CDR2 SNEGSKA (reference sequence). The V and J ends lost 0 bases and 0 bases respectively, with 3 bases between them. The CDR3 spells CSARDSSGNTIYF. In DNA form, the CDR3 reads TGCAGTGCTAGAGACAGCTCTGGAAACACCATATATTTT.

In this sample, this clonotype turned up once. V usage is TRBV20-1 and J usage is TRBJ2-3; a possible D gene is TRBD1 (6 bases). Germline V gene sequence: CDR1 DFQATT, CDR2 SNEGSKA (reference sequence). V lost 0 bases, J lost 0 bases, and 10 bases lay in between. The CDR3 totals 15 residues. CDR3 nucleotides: TGCAGTGCTAGAGATCACAGGGCTAGCACAGATACGCAGTATTTT. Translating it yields CSARDHRASTDTQYF.

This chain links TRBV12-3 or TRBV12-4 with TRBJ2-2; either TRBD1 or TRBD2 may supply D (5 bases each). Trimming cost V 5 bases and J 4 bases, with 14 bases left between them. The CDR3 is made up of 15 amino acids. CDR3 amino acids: CASSPRDGLTGELFF. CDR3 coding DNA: TGTGCCAGCAGTCCCCGGGACGGACTCACCGGGGAGCTGTTTTTT.

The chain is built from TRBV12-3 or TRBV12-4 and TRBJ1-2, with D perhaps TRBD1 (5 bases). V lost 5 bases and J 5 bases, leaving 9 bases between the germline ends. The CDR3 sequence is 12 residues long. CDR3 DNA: TGTGCCAGCAGTCCGACAGCTTATGGCTACACCTTC. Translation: CASSPTAYGYTF.

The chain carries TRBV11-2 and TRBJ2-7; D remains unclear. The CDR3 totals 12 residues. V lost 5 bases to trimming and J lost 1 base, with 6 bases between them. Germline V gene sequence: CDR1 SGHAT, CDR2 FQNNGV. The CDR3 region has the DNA TGTGCCAGCAGCCCCTTTTCCTACGAGCAGTACTTC. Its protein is CASSPFSYEQYF.

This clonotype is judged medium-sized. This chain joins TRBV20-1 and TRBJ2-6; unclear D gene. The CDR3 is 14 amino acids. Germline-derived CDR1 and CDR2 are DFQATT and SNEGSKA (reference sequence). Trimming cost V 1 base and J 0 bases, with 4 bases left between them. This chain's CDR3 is CSARGDSGANVLTF. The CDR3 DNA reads TGCAGTGCTAGAGGTGACTCTGGGGCCAACGTCCTGACTTTC.

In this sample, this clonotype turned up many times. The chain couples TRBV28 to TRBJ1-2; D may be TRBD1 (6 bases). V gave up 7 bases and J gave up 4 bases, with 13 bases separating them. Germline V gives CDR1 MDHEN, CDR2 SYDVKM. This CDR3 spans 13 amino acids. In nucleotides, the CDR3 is TGTGCCAGCAAGGCAGGGGCGGTCTATGGCTACACCTTC. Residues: CASKAGAVYGYTF.

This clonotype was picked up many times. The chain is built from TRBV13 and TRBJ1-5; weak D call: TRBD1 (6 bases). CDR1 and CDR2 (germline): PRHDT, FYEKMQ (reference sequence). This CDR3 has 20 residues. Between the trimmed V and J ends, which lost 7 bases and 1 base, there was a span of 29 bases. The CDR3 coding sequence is TGTGCCAGCACCTTTACGACCACGCCCACAGGGATTTTAAGCAATCAGCCCCAGCATTTT. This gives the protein CASTFTTTPTGILSNQPQHF.

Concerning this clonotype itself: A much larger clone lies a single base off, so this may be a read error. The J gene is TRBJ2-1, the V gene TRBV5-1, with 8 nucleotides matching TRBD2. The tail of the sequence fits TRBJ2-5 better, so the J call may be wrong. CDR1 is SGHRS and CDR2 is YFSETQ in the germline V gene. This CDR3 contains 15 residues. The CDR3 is CASLSTGGPGETQYF. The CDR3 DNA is TGCGCCAGCCTCTCCACGGGAGGGCCGGGGGAGACCCAGTACTTC.

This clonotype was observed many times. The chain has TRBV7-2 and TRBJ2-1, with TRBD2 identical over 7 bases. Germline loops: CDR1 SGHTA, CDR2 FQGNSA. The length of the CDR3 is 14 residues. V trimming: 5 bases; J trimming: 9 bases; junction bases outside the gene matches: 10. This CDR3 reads CASSRGLPGGEQFF. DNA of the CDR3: TGTGCCAGCAGCCGCGGACTGCCGGGGGGTGAGCAGTTCTTC.

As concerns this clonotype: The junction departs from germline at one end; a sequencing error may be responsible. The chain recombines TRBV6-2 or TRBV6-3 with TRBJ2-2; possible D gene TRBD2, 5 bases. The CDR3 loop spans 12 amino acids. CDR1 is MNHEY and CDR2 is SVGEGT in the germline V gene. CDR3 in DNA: TGTGCCAGCAGTTACAACACCGGGGAGTTGCTTTTT. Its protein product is CASSYNTGELLF.